The sample holds a few counts of the clone carrying this TCR beta chain. Its antigen remains unknown. One end of the junction varies from germline; a read error may be responsible. Time point noted: newly diagnosed GD, antithyroid drugs for less than 3 months. The authors made the TCR library using RNA they extracted from PBMCs. TCR beta libraries were built with iRepertoire HTBI primers and Arm-PCR of CDR3 regions. Each CDR3 protein is one row after TCRdb ran MiXCR on the multiplex PCR reads. The repertoire has 500,000 or so distinct CDR3 sequences, 15% to 20% of them found once; the top ten carry less than 15%. The source of the sample is a study of regulatory T cells in long-lasting Graves disease. General study results and limits: The TCR repertoire of persistent Graves' patients was less diverse than that of newly diagnosed ones. Under persistent disease, TRBV28, TRBJ1-2 and TRBJ2-5 were used preferentially.

Germline CDR1 and CDR2: KGHSH and LQKENI. The CDR3 runs to 15 residues. This same sample was also part of a study on T cells in Graves' hyperthyroidism and ophthalmopathy.

This clonotype was sampled from a man between 35 and 55 years old with Graves disease. The chain combines TRBV18 with TRBJ2-2, with 7 bases identical to TRBD1. Sequenced here: peripheral blood mononuclear cells (PBMCs), sampled at new diagnosis, from a patient treated with antithyroid drugs. As DNA, the CDR3 is TGTGCCAGCTCACCAACAGGGGCGAACATCGGGGAGCTGTTTTTT. Translating it yields CASSPTGANIGELFF.